One and the same sample provided the 17 T cell receptor beta chains below, sequenced in a study of graft-versus-host responses after intestinal transplantation. No cognate antigen is known for these TCRs. Only in-frame clones appear in the TCRdb table, and some are missing; sequencing was by immunoSEQ multiplex PCR. The sample holds approximately 90,000 clones, 85% to 95% seen once. The sample in question was unstimulated CD8+ T cells sorted from spleen or lymph node cells, obtained before transplant. These TCRs come from a human donor who was the organ donor for an intestinal transplant.

This sequence joins TRBV7-3 and TRBJ2-2; D is undetermined. Germline V CDR1 and CDR2: SGHTA, FQGTGA. The CDR3 is made up of 12 amino acids. V was pared by 5 bases and J by 8 bases, with 9 bases between. The CDR3 coding sequence is TGTGCCAGCAGCGATGACAAGGGGGAGCTGTTTTTT. It yields the protein CASSDDKGELFF.

This clone appeared a single time. The V gene is TRBV14, the J gene TRBJ2-1; the match to TRBD2 covers 8 bases. Germline CDR1 is SGHDN and CDR2 is FVKESK. After removal of 5 bases from V and 2 bases from J, the junction contained 8 bases not matched to a gene. The CDR3 loop spans 16 amino acids. CDR3: CASSAQLAAPYNEQFF. DNA of the CDR3: TGTGCCAGCAGCGCCCAACTAGCGGCCCCCTACAATGAGCAGTTCTTC.

This sequence joins TRBV4-3 and TRBJ2-2; 16 bases fit TRBD2. The germline gives CDR1 LGHNA, CDR2 YSLEER. CDR3 length: 16 residues. The V gene end was trimmed by 4 bases and the J gene end by 9 bases; junction bases not matched to a gene: 5. CDR3: CASSLGTSGGVWELFF. The CDR3 coding sequence is TGCGCCAGCAGCCTCGGGACTAGCGGGGGGGTCTGGGAGCTGTTTTTT.

V gene TRBV11-2 combines with J gene TRBJ1-6; perhaps TRBD1 as D (5 bases). There are 13 residues in the CDR3. CDR1 and CDR2 from the germline V gene are SGHAT and FQNNGV. V lost 7 bases and J lost 5, with 9 bases in between. Here the CDR3 reads CASTSGDNSPLHF. The DNA of the CDR3 is TGTGCCAGCACCTCGGGGGATAATTCACCCCTCCACTTT.

This clone was detected once. J is TRBJ2-7 and V is TRBV4-3; tentative D call: TRBD2 (6 bases). The CDR3 extends over 15 amino acids. Germline CDR1 and CDR2: LGHNA and YSLEER. V shed 0 bases and J shed 3 bases, with 12 bases lying between them. CDR3 in amino acids: CASSQEWDFLYEQYF. CDR3 coding DNA: TGCGCCAGCAGCCAAGAATGGGACTTCCTCTACGAGCAGTACTTC.

This chain uses TRBV6-1 with TRBJ2-7, with a tentative D call TRBD2 (5 bases). Germline CDR1 and CDR2: MNHNS and SASEGT. V was clipped by 0 bases and J by 5 bases, with 11 bases between them. The CDR3 covers 14 residues. This CDR3 reads CASSEAGSLNEQYF. CDR3 nucleotide sequence: TGTGCCAGCAGTGAAGCAGGGAGTTTGAACGAGCAGTACTTC.

The chain joins TRBV6-1 to TRBJ2-1; D is uncertain. V was trimmed by 0 bases and J by 2 bases, leaving 11 bases between them. The CDR3 has 16 amino acids. CDR1 and CDR2 from the germline V gene are MNHNS and SASEGT. The CDR3 DNA reads TGTGCCAGCAGTGAAGCGCTTGGGCCCCCCTACAATGAGCAGTTCTTC. This encodes CASSEALGPPYNEQFF.

V and J are TRBV4-2 and TRBJ2-3; perhaps TRBD2 as D (5 bases). Trimming removed 3 bases at V and 2 bases at J, with 15 bases between. The CDR3 is 16 residues long. Germline lookup yields CDR1 LGHNA and CDR2 YNFKEQ. CDR3 nucleotide sequence: TGTGCCAGCAGCCAGCGACGTGGAGGAGCCACAGATACGCAGTATTTT. Its protein product is CASSQRRGGATDTQYF.

The CDR3 loop reads CASSTTGLADYNEQFF. CDR3 nucleotides: TGTGCCAGTAGTACTACCGGACTAGCGGATTACAATGAGCAGTTCTTC. The chain carries TRBV19 and TRBJ2-1, with 10 bases matching TRBD2. There are 16 residues in the CDR3. Per germline, CDR1 LNHDA and CDR2 SQIVND (reference sequence). V lost 4 bases, J lost 4 bases, and 7 bases stayed unmatched.

The chain combines TRBV5-4 with TRBJ1-1; no clear D. Trimming left V 0 bases short and J 0 bases short, with 9 bases between. Per the germline V gene, CDR1 is SGHNT and CDR2 is YYREEE (reference sequence). This CDR3 region has 15 residues. CDR3 coding DNA: TGTGCCAGCAGCTTGGTCTCAGTTATGAACACTGAAGCTTTCTTT. Translation gives CASSLVSVMNTEAFF.

This clone was found once. The chain employs TRBV5-5 and TRBJ2-7; 7 positions agree with TRBD2. CDR3 length: 13 residues. Looked up from germline, CDR1 is SGHKS and CDR2 is YYEKEE (reference sequence). V gave up 0 bases and J gave up 5 bases; unmatched junction bases: 2. The CDR3 here is CASSLAAGNEQYF. In DNA, the CDR3 is TGTGCCAGCAGCTTGGCAGCGGGGAACGAGCAGTACTTC.

The rearrangement joins TRBV28 to TRBJ2-7; TRBD1 might be the D (5 bases). Between the trimmed V and J ends, which lost 4 bases and 3 bases, there was a span of 10 bases. CDR1 and CDR2 (germline): MDHEN, SYDVKM. The CDR3 covers 13 residues. Here the CDR3 reads CASSSDRVYEQYF. The CDR3 DNA reads TGTGCCAGCAGTTCTGACAGAGTCTACGAGCAGTACTTC.

The rearrangement uses TRBV7-6 and TRBJ2-3; 11 positions match TRBD1. CDR3 length equals 17 residues. V dropped 4 bases and J dropped 3; count of bases not matched to a gene: 9. Germline CDR1 is SGHVS and CDR2 is FNYEAQ. The CDR3 spells CASSSGQGASSTDTQYF. In DNA, the CDR3 is TGTGCCAGCAGCTCTGGACAGGGGGCGTCCTCGACAGATACGCAGTATTTT.

This rearrangement joins TRBV6-5 to TRBJ2-5; TRBD1 matches 9 bases. V dropped 6 bases and J dropped 2; count of bases not matched to a gene: 4. CDR1 is MNHEY, CDR2 SVGAGI, per germline. The CDR3 totals 14 residues. The CDR3 DNA sequence: TGTGCCAGCAGCGGGACAGGGTTTCAAGAGACCCAGTACTTC. This sequence encodes CASSGTGFQETQYF.

V is TRBV6-1 and J is TRBJ2-7; a weak D match, TRBD1 (6 bases). Germline CDR1 is MNHNS and CDR2 is SASEGT. Trimming took off 7 bases at V and 0 bases at J, with 16 bases between the two ends. The CDR3 is 15 residues long. The CDR3 DNA follows: TGTGCCAGCAAGAACCGGGGACAAGTCTCCTACGAGCAGTACTTC. It translates to CASKNRGQVSYEQYF.

This chain joins TRBV9 and TRBJ2-5; 13 positions match TRBD2. Germline-derived CDR1 and CDR2 are SGDLS and YYNGEE. V gave up 4 bases and J gave up 4 bases; unmatched junction bases: 7. This CDR3 comprises 16 residues. The CDR3: CASSHTSGGAAETQYF. CDR3 coding DNA: TGTGCCAGCAGCCACACTAGCGGGGGGGCCGCAGAGACCCAGTACTTC.

The V and J genes are TRBV5-4 and TRBJ1-6; 11 bases map to TRBD1. The trim removed 2 bases at V and 3 bases at J, leaving 4 bases unmatched. Germline V gene sequence: CDR1 SGHNT, CDR2 YYREEE (reference sequence). This CDR3 contains 17 residues. CDR3 nucleotides: TGTGCCAGCAGCTTAAGGACAGGGGGCCTCTATAATTCACCCCTCCACTTT. Translating it yields CASSLRTGGLYNSPLHF. The full variable domain, in which reference TRBV5-4 and TRBJ1-6 provide the parts outside the CDR3, is ETGVTQSPTHLIKTRGQQVTLRCSSQSGHNTVSWYQQALGQGPQFIFQYYREEENGRGNFPPRFSGLQFPNYSSELNVNALELDDSALYLCASSLRTGGLYNSPLHFGNGTRLTVT.